This T cell receptor (beta chain) is from a study of T cell responses to AZD1222 COVID-19 vaccine. The germline gives CDR1 LGHNT, CDR2 FRNRAP. V shed 1 base and J 2 bases; nucleotides not matched to a gene: 8. This CDR3 spans 17 amino acids. This table comes from immunoSEQ multiplex PCR, and its TCRdb copy is limited to in-frame clones, with some not included. With under 150,000 clones in the sample, the ten largest clones hold about 2.2%. About this clone itself: The antigen is not known.

Notes on the study in general: Receipt of two AZD1222 doses was followed by a rise in Spike-specific TCR breadth and depth. Repertoires were sampled only after the peak T cell response. Most donors were white British and more were female, and clonal diversity was possibly underestimated. Spike was spanned by vaccine-associated CD4 TCRs, which were dominant at 160-218 and 743-854.

This rearrangement joins TRBV12-5 to TRBJ2-1; the match to TRBD1 covers 7 bases. This clonotype originated in an adult in good health. Material for sequencing was peripheral blood. The CDR3 region has the DNA TGTGCTAGTGGTTTGGCCACCACAGGGGACCCCTACAATGAGCAGTTCTTC. Translation gives CASGLATTGDPYNEQFF.